These T cell receptor beta chains were read from a single sample in a study of beta chain features in type 1 diabetes. This table comes from immunoSEQ multiplex PCR, and its TCRdb copy is limited to in-frame clones, with some not included. The profile shows 200,000 to 250,000 clones, 16% of them singletons. What was sequenced was naive CD4+ T cells from blood. The receptors here all came from a young man with type 1 diabetes. Both conserved end residues are part of each CDR3. The D gene is left open where the match is weak. Size values are once, few and many counts, or a class for expanded clones, and some rows have none.

CDR3 length: 13; J gene: TRBJ2-2; D gene: NA; clone size: NA; V gene: TRBV30; CDR3 DNA: TGTGCCTGGAGGGAAGACAGCTCCGGGGAGCTGTTTTTT; CDR3 protein: CAWREDSSGELFF
CDR3 length: 11; J gene: TRBJ2-3; D gene: NA; clone size: few; V gene: TRBV20-1; CDR3 DNA: TGCAGTGCTCATGAGACAGATACGCAGTATTTT; CDR3 protein: CSAHETDTQYF
CDR3 length: 16; J gene: TRBJ2-1; D gene: TRBD1; clone size: NA; V gene: TRBV9; CDR3 DNA: TGTGCCAGCAGCGTAAGCGGGACAGGGGGCCAGAATGAGCAGTTCTTC; CDR3 protein: CASSVSGTGGQNEQFF
CDR3 length: 15; J gene: TRBJ2-7; D gene: TRBD1; clone size: few; V gene: TRBV7-9; CDR3 DNA: TGTGCCAGCAGCTTAGTTGGACAGGGACTCAGGGAGCAGTACTTC; CDR3 protein: CASSLVGQGLREQYF
CDR3 length: 15; J gene: TRBJ1-3; D gene: NA; clone size: NA; V gene: TRBV25-1; CDR3 DNA: TGTGCCAGCAGTGACCCCGCGACCGTGTTGGACACCATATATTTT; CDR3 protein: CASSDPATVLDTIYF
CDR3 length: 10; J gene: TRBJ2-3; D gene: NA; clone size: NA; V gene: TRBV7-2; CDR3 DNA: TGTGCCAGCAGCTCAGATACGCAGTATTTT; CDR3 protein: CASSSDTQYF
CDR3 length: 14; J gene: TRBJ2-5; D gene: TRBD1; clone size: NA; V gene: TRBV7-9; CDR3 DNA: TGTGCCAGCAGCTACGACCGGACAGGACAGACCCAGTACTTC; CDR3 protein: CASSYDRTGQTQYF
CDR3 length: 14; J gene: TRBJ2-3; D gene: NA; clone size: NA; V gene: TRBV7-3; CDR3 DNA: TGTGCCAGCAGCTTAACAAAGGACACAGATACGCAGTATTTT; CDR3 protein: CASSLTKDTDTQYF
CDR3 length: 13; J gene: TRBJ2-7; D gene: NA; clone size: few; V gene: TRBV28; CDR3 DNA: TGTGCCAGCAGTTTATCCGTCCGCTACGAGCAGTACTTC; CDR3 protein: CASSLSVRYEQYF
CDR3 length: 14; J gene: TRBJ2-3; D gene: NA; clone size: NA; V gene: TRBV21-1; CDR3 DNA: TGTGCCAGCACCCCTGCGGGAGGGCCAGATACGCAGTATTTT; CDR3 protein: CASTPAGGPDTQYF